This is a list of T cell receptor beta chains from one sample in a study of CD8 T cells in ankylosing spondylitis. TCRdb re-called the 5' RACE reads through MiXCR, storing one row per CDR3 protein. The sample lists approximately 210,000 distinct CDR3 sequences, about 13% occurring once. The sequencing input was blood, either unsorted or a sorted T cell fraction (not recorded which). Receptor source: a male donor with ankylosing spondylitis or in good health (not recorded which). CDR3s include the opening cysteine and the closing phenylalanine or tryptophan. Each record gives: J gene, clone size, D gene, V gene, CDR3 protein, CDR3 DNA. The D gene is left open where the match is weak. Clone size is shown for a subset of rows, as once, few, many or a class of expanded clone.

j_gene: TRBJ2-7
abundance: NA
d_gene: TRBD1
v_gene: TRBV7-6
CDR3aa: CASSLGGQGLYEQYF
CDR3nt: TGTGCCAGCAGCTTGGGGGGACAGGGTCTCTACGAGCAGTACTTC

j_gene: TRBJ2-1
abundance: NA
d_gene: NA
v_gene: TRBV27
CDR3aa: CASSLGRQGLEQFF
CDR3nt: TGTGCCAGCAGTTTAGGACGGCAGGGCCTTGAGCAGTTCTTC

j_gene: TRBJ2-5
abundance: few
d_gene: NA
v_gene: TRBV6-5
CDR3aa: CASSYGGGETQYF
CDR3nt: TGTGCCAGCAGTTACGGAGGGGGAGAGACCCAGTACTTC

j_gene: TRBJ2-1
abundance: few
d_gene: NA
v_gene: TRBV5-6
CDR3aa: CASSLLFREQVNEQFF
CDR3nt: TGTGCCAGCAGCCTGCTCTTCCGGGAACAGGTAAATGAGCAGTTCTTC

j_gene: TRBJ2-1
abundance: many
d_gene: NA
v_gene: TRBV7-6
CDR3aa: CASSPGGGPLNEQFF
CDR3nt: TGTGCCAGCAGCCCAGGAGGGGGCCCGCTCAATGAGCAGTTCTTC

j_gene: TRBJ2-1
abundance: few
d_gene: NA
v_gene: TRBV7-9
CDR3aa: CASSLGGLAPHNEQFF
CDR3nt: TGTGCCAGCAGCTTAGGAGGTCTAGCGCCGCACAATGAGCAGTTCTTC

j_gene: TRBJ2-2
abundance: few
d_gene: TRBD2
v_gene: TRBV9
CDR3aa: CASSPLAGAGELFF
CDR3nt: TGTGCCAGCAGCCCCTTAGCGGGAGCCGGGGAGCTGTTTTTT

j_gene: TRBJ1-5
abundance: many
d_gene: TRBD1
v_gene: TRBV7-9
CDR3aa: CASSSGTGLQPQHF
CDR3nt: TGTGCCAGCAGCTCCGGGACAGGGCTTCAGCCCCAGCATTTT

j_gene: TRBJ2-7
abundance: NA
d_gene: TRBD2
v_gene: TRBV4-1
CDR3aa: CASSQTSGAAYEQYF
CDR3nt: TGCGCCAGCAGCCAAACTAGCGGGGCCGCCTACGAGCAGTACTTC

j_gene: TRBJ2-7
abundance: NA
d_gene: TRBD1
v_gene: TRBV5-1
CDR3aa: CASSVLGQGEYEQYF
CDR3nt: TGCGCCAGCAGCGTATTGGGACAGGGAGAGTACGAGCAGTACTTC

j_gene: TRBJ2-1
abundance: few
d_gene: NA
v_gene: TRBV7-9
CDR3aa: CASSSDGVRNNEQFF
CDR3nt: TGTGCCAGCAGCTCGGACGGGGTCAGGAACAATGAGCAGTTCTTC

j_gene: TRBJ2-1
abundance: NA
d_gene: TRBD2
v_gene: TRBV7-9
CDR3aa: CASSLTGTSVTNEQFF
CDR3nt: TGTGCCAGCAGCTTAACCGGGACTAGCGTCACCAATGAGCAGTTCTTC

j_gene: TRBJ1-5
abundance: few
d_gene: NA
v_gene: TRBV2
CDR3aa: CASSEGVYSNQPQHF
CDR3nt: TGTGCCAGCAGTGAAGGAGTCTATAGCAATCAGCCCCAGCATTTT

j_gene: TRBJ2-3
abundance: NA
d_gene: NA
v_gene: TRBV12-3/TRBV12-4
CDR3aa: CASSWGMGEGTDTQYF
CDR3nt: TGTGCCAGCAGTTGGGGGATGGGCGAGGGCACAGATACGCAGTATTTT

j_gene: TRBJ1-4
abundance: NA
d_gene: NA
v_gene: TRBV7-9
CDR3aa: CASSHKDSNYYEKLFF
CDR3nt: TGTGCCAGCAGCCACAAAGACAGTAATTATTATGAAAAACTGTTTTTT

j_gene: TRBJ2-1
abundance: NA
d_gene: TRBD2
v_gene: TRBV20-1
CDR3aa: CSARPNDEASGNNEQFF
CDR3nt: TGCAGTGCTAGACCGAACGACGAGGCTAGCGGCAACAATGAGCAGTTCTTC

j_gene: TRBJ2-1
abundance: NA
d_gene: NA
v_gene: TRBV13
CDR3aa: CASSLDHNEQFF
CDR3nt: TGTGCCAGCAGCTTAGATCATAATGAGCAGTTCTTC

j_gene: TRBJ1-2
abundance: NA
d_gene: NA
v_gene: TRBV20-1
CDR3aa: CSAPPRGLQGGYTF
CDR3nt: TGCAGTGCCCCTCCCCGGGGACTTCAAGGGGGCTACACCTTC

j_gene: TRBJ2-7
abundance: NA
d_gene: TRBD1
v_gene: TRBV27
CDR3aa: CASSAGTGYEQYF
CDR3nt: TGTGCCAGCAGTGCCGGGACAGGCTACGAGCAGTACTTC

j_gene: TRBJ2-1
abundance: NA
d_gene: NA
v_gene: TRBV11-1
CDR3aa: CASSSGSEQFF
CDR3nt: TGTGCCAGCAGCTCGGGGAGTGAGCAGTTCTTC

j_gene: TRBJ2-2
abundance: few
d_gene: NA
v_gene: TRBV5-6
CDR3aa: CASSRQNYGTGELFF
CDR3nt: TGTGCCAGCAGCCGACAGAATTACGGCACCGGGGAGCTGTTTTTT

j_gene: TRBJ2-7
abundance: few
d_gene: TRBD1
v_gene: TRBV11-2
CDR3aa: CASSKGQGSSYEQYF
CDR3nt: TGTGCCAGCAGCAAAGGACAGGGTAGCTCCTACGAGCAGTACTTC

j_gene: TRBJ2-4
abundance: NA
d_gene: NA
v_gene: TRBV4-1
CDR3aa: CASSHLVVHLAKNIQYF
CDR3nt: TGCGCCAGCAGCCACCTCGTGGTCCATCTAGCCAAAAACATTCAGTACTTC

j_gene: TRBJ2-7
abundance: NA
d_gene: NA
v_gene: TRBV11-3
CDR3aa: CASSLEFPREQYF
CDR3nt: TGTGCCAGCAGCTTAGAATTCCCCCGGGAGCAGTACTTC

j_gene: TRBJ2-2
abundance: many
d_gene: TRBD1
v_gene: TRBV4-1
CDR3aa: CASSQPGTAGEHTGELFF
CDR3nt: TGCGCCAGCAGCCAACCCGGGACAGCCGGGGAGCACACCGGGGAGCTGTTTTTT

j_gene: TRBJ2-7
abundance: few
d_gene: TRBD1
v_gene: TRBV5-6
CDR3aa: CASSSSDRGIYEQYF
CDR3nt: TGTGCCAGCAGCTCATCGGACAGGGGAATTTACGAGCAGTACTTC

j_gene: TRBJ2-3
abundance: few
d_gene: NA
v_gene: TRBV11-2
CDR3aa: CASSFIEGVTTDTQYF
CDR3nt: TGTGCCAGCAGCTTTATTGAAGGGGTCACCACAGATACGCAGTATTTT

j_gene: TRBJ2-1
abundance: few
d_gene: NA
v_gene: TRBV14
CDR3aa: CASSQSLAINEQFF
CDR3nt: TGTGCCAGCAGCCAATCCCTTGCAATCAATGAGCAGTTCTTC